These T cell receptor beta chains were read from a single sample in a study of T cell repertoires in cytomegalovirus infection. TCRdb passed the reads through MiXCR, listing each CDR3 protein once. Here the sample spans approximately 500,000 distinct CDR3 sequences, about 15% being singletons. The sequenced sample was CD8+ T cells from PBMCs. The receptors derive from a human donor in good health (CMV status not recorded). Some clones in this sample may be carry-over from other donors' samples. The CDR3 runs from the conserved cysteine through the conserved F or W. D genes are given only for firm matches. Size is omitted from some rows. Given values are once, few, many or a class for expanded clones.

cdr3_nt: TGTGCCAGCAGTGCAACAGGGGGACTAGAGTACCAAGAGACCCAGTACTTC
cdr3_aa: CASSATGGLEYQETQYF
clone_size: many
j_call: TRBJ2-5
v_call: TRBV25-1
d_call: NA

cdr3_nt: TGTGCCAGCAGTCTCCCACGTCCTAACACTGAAGCTTTCTTT
cdr3_aa: CASSLPRPNTEAFF
clone_size: many
j_call: TRBJ1-1
v_call: TRBV6-6
d_call: NA

cdr3_nt: TGTGCCAGCAGCGGAGGCGACTTCTATGGCTACACCTTC
cdr3_aa: CASSGGDFYGYTF
clone_size: few
j_call: TRBJ1-2
v_call: TRBV7-9
d_call: NA

cdr3_nt: TGTGCCTGGACGGGACTAGCGGGGATCACCTACAATGAGCAGTTCTTC
cdr3_aa: CAWTGLAGITYNEQFF
clone_size: many
j_call: TRBJ2-1
v_call: TRBV30
d_call: TRBD2

cdr3_nt: TGTGCCAGCACCGTCGGGGGACTAGCGGGAGGAGATACGCAGTATTTT
cdr3_aa: CASTVGGLAGGDTQYF
clone_size: few
j_call: TRBJ2-3
v_call: TRBV5-5
d_call: TRBD2

cdr3_nt: TGTGCCAGCAGCTCCGGGACAGGCAGTCAGCCCCAGCATTTT
cdr3_aa: CASSSGTGSQPQHF
clone_size: NA
j_call: TRBJ1-5
v_call: TRBV5-6
d_call: TRBD1

cdr3_nt: TGTGCCAGCAGCGCACCCAGGGGAGGAGAGGTGAACACTGAAGCTTTCTTT
cdr3_aa: CASSAPRGGEVNTEAFF
clone_size: few
j_call: TRBJ1-1
v_call: TRBV9
d_call: NA

cdr3_nt: TGTGCCAGCAGTCCTACGGGACTAGCGGGAGGGGGGAACACCGGGGAGCTGTTTTTT
cdr3_aa: CASSPTGLAGGGNTGELFF
clone_size: many
j_call: TRBJ2-2
v_call: TRBV7-3
d_call: TRBD2

cdr3_nt: TGTGCCAGCAGCCCGATGGCCGGGGAGCTGTTTTTT
cdr3_aa: CASSPMAGELFF
clone_size: few
j_call: TRBJ2-2
v_call: TRBV7-3
d_call: NA

cdr3_nt: TGTGCCACCAGCAGGGGTGTGGACAGCTCCTACGAGCAGTACTTC
cdr3_aa: CATSRGVDSSYEQYF
clone_size: few
j_call: TRBJ2-7
v_call: TRBV15
d_call: NA

cdr3_nt: TGTGCCAGCAGCCAAGATAACACAGAGCATAACTATGGCTACACCTTC
cdr3_aa: CASSQDNTEHNYGYTF
clone_size: few
j_call: TRBJ1-2
v_call: TRBV3-1
d_call: NA